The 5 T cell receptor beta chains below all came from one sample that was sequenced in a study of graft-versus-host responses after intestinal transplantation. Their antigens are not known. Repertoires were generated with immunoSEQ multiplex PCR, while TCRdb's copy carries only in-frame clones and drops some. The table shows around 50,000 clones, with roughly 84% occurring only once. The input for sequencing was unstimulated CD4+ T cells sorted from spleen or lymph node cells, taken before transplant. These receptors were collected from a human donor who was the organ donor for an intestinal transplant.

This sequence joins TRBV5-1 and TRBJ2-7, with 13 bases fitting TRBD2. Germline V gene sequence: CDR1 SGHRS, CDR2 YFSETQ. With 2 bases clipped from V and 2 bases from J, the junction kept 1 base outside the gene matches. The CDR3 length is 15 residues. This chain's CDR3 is CASSLTSGRAYEQYF. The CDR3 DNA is TGCGCCAGCAGCTTAACTAGCGGGAGGGCCTACGAGCAGTACTTC.

CDR3 sequence (DNA): TGCGCCAGCAGCTTGGCGCCATGGGCAACAGATACGCAGTATTTT. This encodes CASSLAPWATDTQYF. The chain carries TRBV5-1 and TRBJ2-3; D gene ambiguous. V lost 0 bases and J 3 bases, leaving 11 bases between the germline ends. The CDR3 extends over 15 amino acids. From germline, CDR1 is SGHRS and CDR2 YFSETQ.

The CDR3 coding sequence is TGTGCCTGGAGTCCCCGGGTTAGGGCCAATTCACCCCTCCACTTT. This codes for CAWSPRVRANSPLHF. The chain recombines TRBV30 with TRBJ1-6, with D unresolved. V lost 2 bases and J lost 7, with 15 bases in between. The CDR3 totals 15 residues. Germline V gene lookup returns CDR1 GTSNPN and CDR2 SVGIG (reference sequence).

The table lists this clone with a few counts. CDR3 DNA sequence: TGCGCCAGCAGCTTGCCGGGACTAGCGGGAGGTCAGAATGAGCAGTTCTTC. It codes for CASSLPGLAGGQNEQFF. This chain uses TRBV5-1 with TRBJ2-1; TRBD2 matches at 15 bases. V lost 1 base, J lost 7 bases, and 6 bases stayed unmatched. CDR3 length equals 17 residues. Germline V gene lookup returns CDR1 SGHRS and CDR2 YFSETQ.

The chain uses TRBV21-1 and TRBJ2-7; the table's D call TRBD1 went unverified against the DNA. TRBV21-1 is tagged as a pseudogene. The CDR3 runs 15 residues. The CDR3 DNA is TGTGCCAGCAGCAGGGGCAGGCGCCTTTCCTACGAGCAGTACTTC. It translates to CASSRGRRLSYEQYF.